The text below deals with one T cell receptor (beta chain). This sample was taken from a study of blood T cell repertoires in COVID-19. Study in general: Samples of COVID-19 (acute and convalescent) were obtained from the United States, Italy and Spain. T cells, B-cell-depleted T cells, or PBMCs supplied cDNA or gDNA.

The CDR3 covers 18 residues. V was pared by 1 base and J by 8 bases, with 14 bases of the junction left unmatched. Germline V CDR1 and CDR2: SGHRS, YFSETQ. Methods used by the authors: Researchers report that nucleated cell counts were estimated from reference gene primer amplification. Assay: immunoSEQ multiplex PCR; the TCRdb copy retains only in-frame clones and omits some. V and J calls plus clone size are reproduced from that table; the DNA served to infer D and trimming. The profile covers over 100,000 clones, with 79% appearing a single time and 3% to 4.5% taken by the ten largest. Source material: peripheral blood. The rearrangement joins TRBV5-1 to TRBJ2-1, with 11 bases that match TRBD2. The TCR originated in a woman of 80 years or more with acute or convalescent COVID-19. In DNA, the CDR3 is TGCGCCAGCAGCTTGACCTTTAGGACTAGCGGGTATCCGTATGAGCAGTTCTTC. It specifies CASSLTFRTSGYPYEQFF.